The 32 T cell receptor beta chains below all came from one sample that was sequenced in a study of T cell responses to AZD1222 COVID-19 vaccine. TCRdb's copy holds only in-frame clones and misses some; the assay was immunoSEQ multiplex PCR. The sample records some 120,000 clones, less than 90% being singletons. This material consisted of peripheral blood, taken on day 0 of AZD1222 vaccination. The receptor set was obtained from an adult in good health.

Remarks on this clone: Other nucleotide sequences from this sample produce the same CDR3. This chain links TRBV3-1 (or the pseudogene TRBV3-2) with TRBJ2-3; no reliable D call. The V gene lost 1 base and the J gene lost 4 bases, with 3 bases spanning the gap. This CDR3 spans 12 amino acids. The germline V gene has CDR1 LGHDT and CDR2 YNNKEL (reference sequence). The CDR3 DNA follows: TGTGCCAGCAGCCAAGTGCCAGATACGCAGTATTTT. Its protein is CASSQVPDTQYF.

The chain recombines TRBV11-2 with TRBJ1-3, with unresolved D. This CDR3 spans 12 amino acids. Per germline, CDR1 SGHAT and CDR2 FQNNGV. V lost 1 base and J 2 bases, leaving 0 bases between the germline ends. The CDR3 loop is CASSLAGNTIYF. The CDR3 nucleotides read TGTGCCAGCAGCTTAGCTGGAAACACCATATATTTT.

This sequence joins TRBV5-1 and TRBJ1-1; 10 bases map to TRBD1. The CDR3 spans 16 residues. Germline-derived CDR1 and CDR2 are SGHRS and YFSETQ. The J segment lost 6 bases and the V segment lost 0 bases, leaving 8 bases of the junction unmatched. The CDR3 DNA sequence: TGCGCCAGCAGCTTGGACGGGACAGGGGAATATGCTGAAGCTTTCTTT. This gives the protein CASSLDGTGEYAEAFF.

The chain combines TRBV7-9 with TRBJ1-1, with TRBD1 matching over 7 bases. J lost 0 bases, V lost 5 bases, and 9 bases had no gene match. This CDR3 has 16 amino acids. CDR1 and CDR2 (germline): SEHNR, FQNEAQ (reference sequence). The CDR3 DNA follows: TGTGCCAGCAGCCCCAGACAGGGCAACATGAACACTGAAGCTTTCTTT. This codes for CASSPRQGNMNTEAFF.

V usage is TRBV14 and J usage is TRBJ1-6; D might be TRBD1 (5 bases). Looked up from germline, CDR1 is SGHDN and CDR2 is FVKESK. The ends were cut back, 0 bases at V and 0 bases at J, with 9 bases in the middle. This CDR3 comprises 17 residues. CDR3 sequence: CASSQEGVSSYNSPLHF. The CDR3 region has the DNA TGTGCCAGCAGCCAAGAGGGGGTCAGCTCCTATAATTCACCCCTCCACTTT.

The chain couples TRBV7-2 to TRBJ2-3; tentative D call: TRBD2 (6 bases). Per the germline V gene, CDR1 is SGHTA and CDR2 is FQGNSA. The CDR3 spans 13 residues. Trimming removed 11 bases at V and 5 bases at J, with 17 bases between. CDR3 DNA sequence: TGTGCCGTGGCGGGAAGAGGGCGAGATACGCAGTATTTT. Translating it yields CAVAGRGRDTQYF.

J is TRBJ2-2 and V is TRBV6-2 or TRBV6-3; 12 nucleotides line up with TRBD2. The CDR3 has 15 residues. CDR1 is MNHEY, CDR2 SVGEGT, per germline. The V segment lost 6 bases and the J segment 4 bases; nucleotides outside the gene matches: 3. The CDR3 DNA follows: TGTGCCAGCAGCAGGACTAGCGGGGTCACCGGGGAGCTGTTTTTT. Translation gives CASSRTSGVTGELFF.

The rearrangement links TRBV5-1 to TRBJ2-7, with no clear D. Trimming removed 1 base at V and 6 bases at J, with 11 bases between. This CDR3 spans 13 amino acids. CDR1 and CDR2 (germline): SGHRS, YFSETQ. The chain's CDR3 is CASSLLGRSEQYF. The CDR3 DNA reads TGCGCCAGCAGCTTGCTAGGGCGAAGCGAGCAGTACTTC.

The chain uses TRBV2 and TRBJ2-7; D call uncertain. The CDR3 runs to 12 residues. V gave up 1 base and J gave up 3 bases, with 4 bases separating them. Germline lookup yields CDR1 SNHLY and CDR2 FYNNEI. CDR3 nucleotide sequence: TGTGCCAGCAGTGAAGATGTCTACGAGCAGTACTTC. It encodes CASSEDVYEQYF.

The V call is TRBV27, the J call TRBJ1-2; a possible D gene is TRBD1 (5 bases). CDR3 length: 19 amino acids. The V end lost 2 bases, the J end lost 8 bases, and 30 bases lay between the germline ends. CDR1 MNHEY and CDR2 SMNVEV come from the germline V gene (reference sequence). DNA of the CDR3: TGTGCCAGCAGTTTAACAACGATTACCAGCTGGGGCAGGGCTTCGGGCTACACCTTC. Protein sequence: CASSLTTITSWGRASGYTF.

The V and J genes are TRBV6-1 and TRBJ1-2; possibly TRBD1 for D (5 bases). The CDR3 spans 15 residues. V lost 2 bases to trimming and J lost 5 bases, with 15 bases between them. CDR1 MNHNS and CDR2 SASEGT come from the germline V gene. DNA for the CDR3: TGTGCCAGCAGTGAATCCCATCAGGGTTTGTATGGCTACACCTTC. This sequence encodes CASSESHQGLYGYTF.

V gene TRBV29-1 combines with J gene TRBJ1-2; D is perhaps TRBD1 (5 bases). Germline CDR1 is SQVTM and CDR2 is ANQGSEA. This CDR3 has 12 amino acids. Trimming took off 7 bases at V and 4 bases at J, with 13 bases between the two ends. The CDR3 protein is CSASGTGYGYTF. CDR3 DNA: TGCAGCGCATCGGGGACTGGCTATGGCTACACCTTC.

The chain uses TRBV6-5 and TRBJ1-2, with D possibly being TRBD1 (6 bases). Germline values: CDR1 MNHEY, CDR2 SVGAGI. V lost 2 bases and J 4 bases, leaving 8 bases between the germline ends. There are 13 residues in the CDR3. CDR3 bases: TGTGCCAGCAGTTACGCGACAGGCTATGGCTACACCTTC. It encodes CASSYATGYGYTF.

CDR3 nucleotide sequence: TGTGCCAGCAGCTCGGGACTAGCGGAGAGAGATACGCAGTATTTT. The encoded protein is CASSSGLAERDTQYF. The chain is built from TRBV11-2 and TRBJ2-3; 11 bases are shared with TRBD2. There are 15 residues in the CDR3. CDR1 and CDR2 (germline): SGHAT, FQNNGV. After removal of 4 bases from V and 5 bases from J, the junction contained 5 bases not matched to a gene.

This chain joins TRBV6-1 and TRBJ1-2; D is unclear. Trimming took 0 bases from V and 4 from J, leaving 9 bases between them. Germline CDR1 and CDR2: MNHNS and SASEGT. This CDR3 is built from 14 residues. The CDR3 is CASSEAGSLYGYTF. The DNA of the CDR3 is TGTGCCAGCAGTGAAGCCGGGAGCCTCTATGGCTACACCTTC.

CDR3 coding DNA: TGTGCCAGTACCTCCACCTGGATTAGCAATCAGCCCCAGCATTTT. Protein product: CASTSTWISNQPQHF. The chain carries TRBV19 and TRBJ1-5; no definite D call. The CDR3 runs 15 residues. V gave up 7 bases and J gave up 0 bases, with 13 bases separating them. Germline V gene sequence: CDR1 LNHDA, CDR2 SQIVND (reference sequence).

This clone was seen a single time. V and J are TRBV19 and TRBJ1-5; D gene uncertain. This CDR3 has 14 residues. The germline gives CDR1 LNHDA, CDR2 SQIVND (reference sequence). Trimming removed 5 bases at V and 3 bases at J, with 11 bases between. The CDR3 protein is CASSYRADNQPQHF. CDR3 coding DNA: TGTGCCAGTAGTTACCGGGCAGACAATCAGCCCCAGCATTTT. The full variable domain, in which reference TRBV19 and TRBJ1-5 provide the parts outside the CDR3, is DGGITQSPKYLFRKEGQNVTLSCEQNLNHDAMYWYRQDPGQGLRLIYYSQIVNDFQKGDIAEGYSVSREKKESFPLTVTSAQKNPTAFYLCASSYRADNQPQHFGDGTRLSIL.

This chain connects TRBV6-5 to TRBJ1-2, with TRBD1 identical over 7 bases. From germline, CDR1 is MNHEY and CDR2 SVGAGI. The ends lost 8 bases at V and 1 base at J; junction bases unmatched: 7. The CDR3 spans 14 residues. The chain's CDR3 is CASGGTAINYGYTF. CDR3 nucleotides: TGTGCCAGCGGCGGGACAGCGATTAACTATGGCTACACCTTC.

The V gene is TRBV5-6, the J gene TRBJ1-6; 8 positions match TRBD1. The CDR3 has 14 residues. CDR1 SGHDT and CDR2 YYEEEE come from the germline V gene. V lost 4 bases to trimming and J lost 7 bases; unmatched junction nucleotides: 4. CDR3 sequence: CASSRRQGNSPLHF. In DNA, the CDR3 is TGTGCCAGCAGCCGGAGACAGGGGAATTCACCCCTCCACTTT.

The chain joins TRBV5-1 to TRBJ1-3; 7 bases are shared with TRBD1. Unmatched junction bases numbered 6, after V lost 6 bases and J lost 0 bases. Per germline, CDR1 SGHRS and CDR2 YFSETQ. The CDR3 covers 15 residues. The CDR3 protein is CASTLQGSSGNTIYF. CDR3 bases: TGCGCCAGCACCCTACAGGGGAGCTCTGGAAACACCATATATTTT.

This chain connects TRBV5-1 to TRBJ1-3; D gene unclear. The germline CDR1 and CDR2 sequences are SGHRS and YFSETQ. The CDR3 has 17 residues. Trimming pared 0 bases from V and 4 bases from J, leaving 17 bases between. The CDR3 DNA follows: TGCGCCAGCAGCTTGGAGGGAAAGGGTAGAGTCGGAAACACCATATATTTT. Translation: CASSLEGKGRVGNTIYF.

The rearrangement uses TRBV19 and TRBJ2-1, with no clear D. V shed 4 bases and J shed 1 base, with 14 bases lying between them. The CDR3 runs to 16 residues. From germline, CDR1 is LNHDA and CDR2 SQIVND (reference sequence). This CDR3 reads CASSSAPGSSYNEQFF. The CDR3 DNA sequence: TGTGCCAGTAGTAGCGCTCCAGGAAGTTCCTACAATGAGCAGTTCTTC.

CDR3 sequence: CASSSGDKGGTEAFF. The CDR3 DNA is TGTGCCAGCAGCAGCGGGGACAAGGGGGGCACTGAAGCTTTCTTT. The rearrangement links TRBV7-3 to TRBJ1-1; D is perhaps TRBD1 (6 bases). Trimming took 5 bases from V and 4 from J, leaving 17 bases between them. This CDR3 comprises 15 residues. Germline values: CDR1 SGHTA, CDR2 FQGTGA.

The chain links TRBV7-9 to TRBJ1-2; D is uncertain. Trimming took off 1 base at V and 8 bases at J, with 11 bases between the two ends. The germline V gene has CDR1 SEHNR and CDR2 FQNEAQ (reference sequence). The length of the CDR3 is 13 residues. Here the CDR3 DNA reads TGTGCCAGCAGCTTAGAGGGCTTGAGGGGCTACACCTTC. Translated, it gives CASSLEGLRGYTF.

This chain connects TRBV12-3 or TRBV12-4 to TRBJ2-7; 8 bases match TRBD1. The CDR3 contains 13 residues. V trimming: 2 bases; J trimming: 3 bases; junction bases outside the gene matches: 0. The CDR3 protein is CASSLTGGYEQYF. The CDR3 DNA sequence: TGTGCCAGCAGTTTAACAGGGGGCTACGAGCAGTACTTC.

CDR3: CASSLEGHGYTF. As DNA, the CDR3 is TGCGCCAGCAGCTTGGAAGGGCATGGCTACACCTTC. The V call is TRBV5-1, the J call TRBJ1-2; no definite D call. V lost 0 bases to trimming and J lost 6 bases, with 6 bases between them. Germline V gene sequence: CDR1 SGHRS, CDR2 YFSETQ. The CDR3 consists of 12 residues.

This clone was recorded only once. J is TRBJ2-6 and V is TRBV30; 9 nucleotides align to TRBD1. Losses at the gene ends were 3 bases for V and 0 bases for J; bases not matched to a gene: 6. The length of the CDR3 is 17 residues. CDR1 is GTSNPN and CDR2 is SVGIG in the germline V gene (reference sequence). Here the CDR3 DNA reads TGTGCCTGGAGGAAGTTGGGACAGGGCTCTGGGGCCAACGTCCTGACTTTC. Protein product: CAWRKLGQGSGANVLTF. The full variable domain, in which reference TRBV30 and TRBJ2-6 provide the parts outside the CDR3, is SQTIHQWPATLVQPVGSPLSLECTVEGTSNPNLYWYRQAAGRGLQLLFYSVGIGQISSEVPQNLSASRPQDRQFILSSKKLLLSDSGFYLCAWRKLGQGSGANVLTFGAGSRLTVL.

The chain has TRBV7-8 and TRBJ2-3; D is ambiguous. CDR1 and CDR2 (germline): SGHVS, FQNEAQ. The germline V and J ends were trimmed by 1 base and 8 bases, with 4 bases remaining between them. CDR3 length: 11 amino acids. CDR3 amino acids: CASSLGVTQYF. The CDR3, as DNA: TGTGCCAGCAGCTTAGGGGTTACGCAGTATTTT.

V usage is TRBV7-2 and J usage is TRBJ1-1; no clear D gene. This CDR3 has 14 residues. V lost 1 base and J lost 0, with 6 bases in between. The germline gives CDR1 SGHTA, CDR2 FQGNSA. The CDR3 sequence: CASSLGSVNTEAFF. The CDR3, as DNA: TGTGCCAGCAGCTTAGGCTCCGTGAACACTGAAGCTTTCTTT.

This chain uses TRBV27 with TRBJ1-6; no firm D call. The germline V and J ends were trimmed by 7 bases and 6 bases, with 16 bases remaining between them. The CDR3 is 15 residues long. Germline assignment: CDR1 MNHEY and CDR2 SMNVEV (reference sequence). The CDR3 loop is CASIINQLTNSPLHF. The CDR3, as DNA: TGTGCCAGCATCATAAACCAGCTCACTAATTCACCCCTCCACTTT.

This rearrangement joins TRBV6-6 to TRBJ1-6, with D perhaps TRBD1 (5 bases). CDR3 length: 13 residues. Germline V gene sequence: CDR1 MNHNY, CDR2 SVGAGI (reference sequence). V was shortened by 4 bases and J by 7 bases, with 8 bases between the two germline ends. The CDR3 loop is CASSSTENSPLHF. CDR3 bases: TGTGCCAGCAGTTCGACAGAAAATTCACCCCTCCACTTT.

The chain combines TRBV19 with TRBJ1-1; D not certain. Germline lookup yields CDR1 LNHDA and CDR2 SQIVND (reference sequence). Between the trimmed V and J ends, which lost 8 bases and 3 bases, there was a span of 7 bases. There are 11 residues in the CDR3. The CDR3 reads CASGRDTEAFF. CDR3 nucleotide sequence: TGTGCCAGTGGACGGGACACTGAAGCTTTCTTT.